What follows are 22 T cell receptor beta chains derived from one specimen sequenced in a study of post-analysis software for immune sequencing data. Broader study findings: In patients, TRBV5-6, TRBV5-1 and TRBV20-1 belonged to roughly five TRBV segments found more frequently than in controls.

No antigen has been identified for these receptors. Included in the TCR beta cDNA libraries were unique molecular identifiers. A single record per CDR3 protein comes from TCRdb applying MiXCR to the PCR reads. Of almost 700,000 distinct CDR3 sequences in the sample, over 45% were seen once. The specimen sequenced was blood. The receptors here all came from a girl aged 2-10 years with multiple sclerosis.

This clonotype was counted between two and nine times. This chain connects TRBV20-1 to TRBJ1-2; maybe TRBD1 (6 bases). Trimming removed 6 bases at V and 1 base at J, with 9 bases between. The CDR3 loop spans 12 amino acids. Germline values: CDR1 DFQATT, CDR2 SNEGSKA (reference sequence). The CDR3 is CSANRVNYGYTF. DNA of the CDR3: TGCAGTGCCAACAGGGTTAACTATGGCTACACCTTC.

With respect to this clonotype: Sequence at one end of the junction differs from germline and may be a read error. This chain links TRBV6-4 with TRBJ2-1, with 10 bases aligning to TRBD2. Germline assignment: CDR1 MRHNA and CDR2 SNTAGT. There are 17 residues in the CDR3. The CDR3 reads CASSGSGLAVHTNEQCF. The CDR3, as DNA: TGTGCCAGCAGTGGCTCAGGACTAGCGGTCCATACTAATGAGCAGTGCTTC.

J is TRBJ2-4 and V is TRBV20-1; 7 nucleotides agree with TRBD2. CDR1 and CDR2 from the germline V gene are DFQATT and SNEGSKA (reference sequence). V lost 2 bases to trimming and J lost 13 bases; unmatched junction nucleotides: 14. The CDR3 is made up of 14 amino acids. The CDR3 region has the DNA TGCAGTGCTAGATCTTCGCCACCGGGGCGGGAGCAGTACTTC. Protein sequence: CSARSSPPGREQYF.

The rearrangement joins TRBV14 to TRBJ2-1; the match to TRBD1 covers 8 bases. CDR1 is SGHDN, CDR2 FVKESK, per germline. The length of the CDR3 is 18 residues. Unmatched junction bases numbered 13, after V lost 4 bases and J lost 2 bases. The CDR3 coding sequence is TGTGCCAGCAGCCGAAATTTGGCCGGGACAGGAACCTACAATGAGCAGTTCTTC. This sequence encodes CASSRNLAGTGTYNEQFF.

The chain links TRBV7-8 to TRBJ2-3, with no clear D. The CDR3 contains 13 residues. V was shortened by 2 bases and J by 12 bases, with 15 bases between the two germline ends. Germline V gene data show CDR1 as SGHVS and CDR2 as FQNEAQ. The CDR3 DNA reads TGTGCCAGCAGCTTATCGACTGCCAGTGTACAGTATTTT. Its protein product is CASSLSTASVQYF.

This rearrangement joins TRBV29-1 to TRBJ2-3, with 10 bases aligning to TRBD2. Unmatched junction bases numbered 4, after V lost 4 bases and J lost 9 bases. Per germline, CDR1 SQVTM and CDR2 ANQGSEA. The CDR3 runs to 12 residues. The CDR3 sequence: CSVAPSGGTQYF. The CDR3 DNA is TGCAGCGTTGCCCCTAGCGGGGGAACGCAGTATTTT.

This chain uses TRBV7-9 with TRBJ2-3; 9 bases align to TRBD1. V dropped 4 bases and J dropped 5; count of bases not matched to a gene: 4. Germline values: CDR1 SEHNR, CDR2 FQNEAQ (reference sequence). This CDR3 comprises 14 residues. The CDR3, as DNA: TGTGCCAGCAGCTCGGGACAGGGAATAGATACGCAGTATTTT. Amino acids: CASSSGQGIDTQYF.

This clonotype was picked up a small number of times. The chain couples TRBV6-2 or TRBV6-3 to TRBJ2-5; TRBD2 is a possible D gene (6 bases). Trimming took off 8 bases at V and 2 bases at J, with 12 bases between the two ends. The CDR3 runs to 13 residues. Germline values: CDR1 MNHEY, CDR2 SVGEGT. CDR3 sequence: CASGREVQETQYF. CDR3 nucleotide sequence: TGTGCCAGCGGTAGGGAGGTTCAAGAGACCCAGTACTTC.

The chain links TRBV10-2 to TRBJ2-3; no clear D. Germline CDR1 is WSHSY and CDR2 is SAAADI. With 6 bases removed from V and 6 bases from J, the gap between germline ends came to 13 bases. This CDR3 is built from 13 residues. CDR3 sequence: CASRDGADDTQYF. The CDR3 DNA reads TGCGCCAGCAGGGACGGCGCGGACGATACGCAGTATTTT.

About this clonotype: No DNA is shown, since the ends of the CDR3 on it are uncertain; the CDR3 is the one TCRdb lists. The chain combines TRBV19 with TRBJ1-5. CDR1 is LNHDA and CDR2 is SQIVND in the germline V gene (reference sequence). Inclusive of both ends, the CDR3 amounts to 15 amino acids. Here the CDR3 reads CASSKWGPGNQPRHF.

The chain carries TRBV7-9 and TRBJ2-3; 7 bases map to TRBD2. Germline CDR1 and CDR2: SEHNR and FQNEAQ (reference sequence). The CDR3 loop spans 15 amino acids. V gave up 5 bases and J gave up 2 bases; unmatched junction bases: 7. The CDR3 DNA reads as TGTGCCAGCAGCCAGTCGGGGGGAACCACAGATACGCAGTATTTT. It translates to CASSQSGGTTDTQYF.

This clonotype has ten or more counts. V and J are TRBV21-1 and TRBJ1-5. TRBV21-1 is described as a pseudogene. CDR3 length equals 14 residues. CDR3 residues: CASSREGAGQPQHF. The CDR3 DNA follows: TGTGCCAGCAGCAGGGAGGGCGCGGGACAGCCCCAGCATTTT.

CDR3 nucleotide sequence: TGCAGTGCTAGAGTAACAGGGCCCCGGGGTCCAGATACGCAGTATTTT. It translates to CSARVTGPRGPDTQYF. V gene TRBV20-1 combines with J gene TRBJ2-3; weak D call: TRBD1 (6 bases). V dropped 1 base and J dropped 4 bases, with 18 bases sitting between them. The germline V gene has CDR1 DFQATT and CDR2 SNEGSKA (reference sequence). The CDR3 is made up of 16 amino acids.

The CDR3 sequence: CASSKTVANTGELFF. CDR3 bases: TGCGCCAGCAGCAAGACAGTCGCGAACACCGGGGAGCTGTTTTTT. The chain links TRBV5-1 to TRBJ2-2; tentative D call: TRBD1 (5 bases). This CDR3 region has 15 residues. CDR1 and CDR2 (germline): SGHRS, YFSETQ. V was pared by 4 bases and J by 0 bases, with 10 bases between.

This chain links TRBV12-3 or TRBV12-4 with TRBJ1-5, with D tentatively TRBD1 (6 bases). With 1 base removed from V and 3 bases from J, the gap between germline ends came to 10 bases. CDR3 length: 15 residues. The DNA for the CDR3 is TGTGCCAGCAGTTTAGGGACAGCTCACAATCAGCCCCAGCATTTT. Translating gives CASSLGTAHNQPQHF.

The rearrangement links TRBV29-1 to TRBJ2-1; D is possibly TRBD1 (5 bases). Trimming left V 2 bases short and J 2 bases short, with 19 bases between. This CDR3 is 17 amino acids long. Germline CDR1 is SQVTM and CDR2 is ANQGSEA. The chain's CDR3 is CSVELWATEDTYNEQFF. The CDR3 nucleotides read TGCAGCGTTGAACTATGGGCGACAGAAGATACCTACAATGAGCAGTTCTTC.

The chain combines TRBV6-2 or TRBV6-3 with TRBJ1-5, with TRBD1 as a possible D gene (5 bases). The CDR3 sequence is 16 residues long. The germline gives CDR1 MNHEY, CDR2 SVGEGT. V dropped 2 bases and J dropped 3 bases, with 14 bases sitting between them. The CDR3 sequence is CASSYGQQWSNQPQHF. In DNA, the CDR3 is TGTGCCAGCAGTTACGGACAACAGTGGTCCAATCAGCCCCAGCATTTT.

In DNA form, the CDR3 reads TGTGCCAGCAGTGAAAGGAGGCTGGACAGGGGCGAGCAGTACTTC. This encodes CASSERRLDRGEQYF. The rearrangement links TRBV2 to TRBJ2-7, with TRBD1 matching 9 bases. J was trimmed by 6 bases and V by 2 bases; bases with no gene match: 8. This CDR3 is 15 amino acids long. The germline CDR1 and CDR2 sequences are SNHLY and FYNNEI.

The sample holds a few counts of this clonotype. One junction end disagrees with the germline gene, perhaps due to a read error. The chain couples TRBV7-3 to TRBJ1-2, with TRBD1 identical over 9 bases. Germline CDR1 SGHTA, CDR2 FQGTGA. The CDR3 extends over 14 amino acids. The CDR3 nucleotides are TGTGCCAGCAGCAAATGGACAGGGGACTATGGCTGCACCTTC. As protein: CASSKWTGDYGCTF.

V usage is TRBV7-9 and J usage is TRBJ2-7; unclear D gene. The DNA matches TRBJ2-5 better at its end, which makes the J call doubtful. This CDR3 has 14 residues. Germline V CDR1 and CDR2: SEHNR, FQNEAQ (reference sequence). The CDR3, as DNA: TGTGCCAGCAGCTGGTCAGAGTTAGGGGAGACCCAGTACTTC. Translating gives CASSWSELGETQYF.

This rearrangement joins TRBV29-1 to TRBJ2-5; 7 nucleotides match TRBD2. V gave up 5 bases and J gave up 3 bases; unmatched junction bases: 9. CDR1 SQVTM and CDR2 ANQGSEA come from the germline V gene. The CDR3 sequence is 14 residues long. For the CDR3, the DNA is TGCAGCGTTCCTCCCCTAGCGGTCGAAGAGACCCAGTACTTC. Translating gives CSVPPLAVEETQYF.

The rearrangement links TRBV12-3 or TRBV12-4 to TRBJ2-7; no reliable D call. Trimming removed 4 bases from V and 2 bases from J, with 12 bases in between. The CDR3 is 14 amino acids. CDR3 nucleotide sequence: TGTGCCAGCAGTTCTCCAGATTTGACCTACGAGCAGTACTTC. This translates into CASSSPDLTYEQYF.